This T cell receptor (beta chain) is drawn from a study of CD4+ T cells in melanoma. Profiling relied on immunoSEQ multiplex PCR, and the TCRdb table lists in-frame clones only, not all of them. Here the sample spans roughly 10,000 clones, approximately 70% being singletons. CDR1 is MNHNS and CDR2 is SASEGT in the germline V gene. V shed 2 bases, J shed 7 bases, and the junction held 5 bases outside the gene matches. The length of the CDR3 is 14 residues. What was sequenced was cells from a culture (not recorded whether cultured in vitro). This TCR was recovered from a human donor with melanoma. This chain links TRBV6-1 with TRBJ1-1, with 9 nucleotides matching TRBD1. This CDR3 reads CASSEYGQGSEAFF. The CDR3 DNA reads as TGTGCCAGCAGTGAATACGGACAGGGGAGTGAAGCTTTCTTT.